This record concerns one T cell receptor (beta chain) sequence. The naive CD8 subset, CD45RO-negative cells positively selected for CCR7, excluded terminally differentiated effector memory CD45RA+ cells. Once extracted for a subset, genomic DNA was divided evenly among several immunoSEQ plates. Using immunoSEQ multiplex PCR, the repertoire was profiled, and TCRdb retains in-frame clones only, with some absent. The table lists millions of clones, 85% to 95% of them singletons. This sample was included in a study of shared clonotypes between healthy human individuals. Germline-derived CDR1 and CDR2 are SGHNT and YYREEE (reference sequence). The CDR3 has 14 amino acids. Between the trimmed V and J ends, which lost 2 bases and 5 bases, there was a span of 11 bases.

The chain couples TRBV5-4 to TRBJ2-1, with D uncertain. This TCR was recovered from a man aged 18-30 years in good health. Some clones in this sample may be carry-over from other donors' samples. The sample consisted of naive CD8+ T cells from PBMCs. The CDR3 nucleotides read TGTGCCAGCAGCTTATTCCGACAACACAATGAGCAGTTCTTC. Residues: CASSLFRQHNEQFF.